The clone carrying this TCR beta chain has more than one count but fewer than ten. This CDR3 is 13 amino acids long. V gave up 6 bases and J gave up 7 bases; unmatched junction bases: 5. Germline assignment: CDR1 SQVTM and CDR2 ANQGSEA. The sample comes from a study of human T cells and chemical hapten exposure. Specified time point: pre-sensitization, week 0. Treatment noted: therapeutic diphenylcyclopropenone sensitization with weekly scalp DPC. Only after blood had been drawn was each patch test applied. TCRdb re-called the RACE reads through MiXCR, storing one row per CDR3 protein. This table has 150,000 to 200,000 distinct CDR3 sequences, 25% to 35% appearing once.

This specimen was whole blood, taken in connection with sensitization to the hapten diphenylcyclopropenone (DPC). The sequence was collected from a young woman with alopecia areata. Some clones in this sample may be carry-over from other donors' samples. V and J are TRBV29-1 and TRBJ2-1; 11 nucleotides align to TRBD2. Here the CDR3 DNA reads TGCAGCGTGACCTGGACTAGCGGGAATGAGCAGTTCTTC. It encodes CSVTWTSGNEQFF.